This T cell receptor beta chain emerged from a study of blood T cell repertoires in COVID-19. Study-level background: Samples taken during acute and convalescent COVID-19 were collected in the United States, Italy and Spain. T cells, B-cell-depleted T cells, or PBMCs provided the cDNA or gDNA that served as material.

There are 14 residues in the CDR3. Germline CDR1 is MNHEY and CDR2 is SMNVEV (reference sequence). V dropped 4 bases and J dropped 1 base, with 11 bases sitting between them. Participants were aged roughly 18 to 100 years from about two dozen US areas. Clones were sequenced by immunoSEQ multiplex PCR, and TCRdb holds only the in-frame ones, with some missing. The sample carries under 500,000 clones, nearly 90% recorded once. The chain uses TRBV27 and TRBJ2-7, with D hard to call. The clonotype originates from a woman aged 18-29 years with acute COVID-19. Sequenced input: PBMCs or T cells enriched from blood (not recorded which). CDR3 sequence: CASSYSGPSYEQYF. Here the CDR3 DNA reads TGTGCCAGCAGTTATAGTGGGCCATCCTACGAGCAGTACTTC.